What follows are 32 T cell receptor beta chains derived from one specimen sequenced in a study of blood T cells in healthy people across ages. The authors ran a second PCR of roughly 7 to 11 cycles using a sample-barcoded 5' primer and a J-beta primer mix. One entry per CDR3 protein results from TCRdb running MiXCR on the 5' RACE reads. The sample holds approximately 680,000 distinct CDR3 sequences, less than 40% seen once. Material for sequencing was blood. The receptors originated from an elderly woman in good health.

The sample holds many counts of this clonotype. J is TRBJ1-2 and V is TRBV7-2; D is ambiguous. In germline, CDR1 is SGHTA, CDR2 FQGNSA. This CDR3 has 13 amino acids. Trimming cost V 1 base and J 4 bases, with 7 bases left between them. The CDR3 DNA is TGTGCCAGCAGCTTAGAGAAGTTCTATGGCTACACCTTC. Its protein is CASSLEKFYGYTF.

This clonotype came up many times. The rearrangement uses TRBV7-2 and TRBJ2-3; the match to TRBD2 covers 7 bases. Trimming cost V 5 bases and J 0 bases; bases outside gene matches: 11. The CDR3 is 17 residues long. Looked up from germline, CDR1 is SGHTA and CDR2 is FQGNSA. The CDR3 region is CASSLSSSGASTDTQYF. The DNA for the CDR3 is TGTGCCAGCAGCCTTAGTTCAAGCGGGGCAAGCACAGATACGCAGTATTTT.

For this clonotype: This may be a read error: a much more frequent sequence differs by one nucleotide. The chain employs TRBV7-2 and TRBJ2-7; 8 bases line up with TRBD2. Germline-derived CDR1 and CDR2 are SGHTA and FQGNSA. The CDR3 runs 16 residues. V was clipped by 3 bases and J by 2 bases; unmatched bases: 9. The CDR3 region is CASSLSGGRPAYEQYF. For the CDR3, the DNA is TGTGCCAGCAGCTTGAGCGGGGGCCGCCCCGCCTACGAGCAGTACTTC.

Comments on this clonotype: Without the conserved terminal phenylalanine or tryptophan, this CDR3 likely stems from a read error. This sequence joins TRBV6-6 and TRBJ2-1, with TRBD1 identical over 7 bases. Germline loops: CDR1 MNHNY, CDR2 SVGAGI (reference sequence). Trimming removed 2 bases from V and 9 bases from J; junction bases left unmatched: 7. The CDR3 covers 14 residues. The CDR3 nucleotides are TGTGCCAGCAGTTACCGATCCACAGGGGCTGAGCAGTTCTTA. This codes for CASSYRSTGAEQFL.

The CDR3 spells CASSLNPSGSTDTQYF. The CDR3 DNA follows: TGTGCCAGCAGCTTAAACCCTAGCGGGAGCACAGATACGCAGTATTTT. V is TRBV7-2 and J is TRBJ2-3; TRBD2 aligns across 8 bases. CDR1 is SGHTA, CDR2 FQGNSA, per germline. The CDR3 loop spans 16 amino acids. Trimming removed 2 bases from V and 0 bases from J; junction bases left unmatched: 4.

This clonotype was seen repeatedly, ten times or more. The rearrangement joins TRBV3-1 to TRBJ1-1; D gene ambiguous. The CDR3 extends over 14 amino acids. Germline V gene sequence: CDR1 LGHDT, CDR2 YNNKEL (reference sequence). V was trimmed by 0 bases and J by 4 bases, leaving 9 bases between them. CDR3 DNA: TGTGCCAGCAGCCAAGATCTTTGGCCCACTGAAGCTTTCTTT. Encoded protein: CASSQDLWPTEAFF. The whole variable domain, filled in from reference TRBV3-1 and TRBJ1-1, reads DTAVSQTPKYLVTQMGNDKSIKCEQNLGHDTMYWYKQDSKKFLKIMFSYNNKELIINETVPNRFSPKSPDKAHLNLHINSLELGDSAVYFCASSQDLWPTEAFFGQGTRLTVV.

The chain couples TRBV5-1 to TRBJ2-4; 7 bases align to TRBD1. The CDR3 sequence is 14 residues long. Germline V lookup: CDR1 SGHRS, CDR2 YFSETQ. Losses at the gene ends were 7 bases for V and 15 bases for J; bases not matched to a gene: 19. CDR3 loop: CASGPNRQGYERYF. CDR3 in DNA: TGCGCCAGCGGCCCCAATAGACAGGGCTACGAGCGGTACTTC.

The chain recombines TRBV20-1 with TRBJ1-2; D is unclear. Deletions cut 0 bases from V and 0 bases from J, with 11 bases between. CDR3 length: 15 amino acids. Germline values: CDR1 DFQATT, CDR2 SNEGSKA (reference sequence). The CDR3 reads CSAREIGRSNYGYTF. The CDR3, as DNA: TGCAGTGCTAGAGAGATAGGGCGATCTAACTATGGCTACACCTTC.

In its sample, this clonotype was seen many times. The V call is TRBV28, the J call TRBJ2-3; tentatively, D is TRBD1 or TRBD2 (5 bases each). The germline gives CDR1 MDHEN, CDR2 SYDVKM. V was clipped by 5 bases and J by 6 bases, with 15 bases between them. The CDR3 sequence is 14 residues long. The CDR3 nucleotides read TGTGCCAGCAGTCGAAGGGACCTATGGGATACGCAGTATTTT. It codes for CASSRRDLWDTQYF. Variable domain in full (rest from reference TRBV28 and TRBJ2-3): DVKVTQSSRYLVKRTGEKVFLECVQDMDHENMFWYRQDPGLGLRLIYFSYDVKMKEKGDIPEGYSVSREKKERFSLILESASTNQTSMYLCASSRRDLWDTQYFGPGTRLTVL.

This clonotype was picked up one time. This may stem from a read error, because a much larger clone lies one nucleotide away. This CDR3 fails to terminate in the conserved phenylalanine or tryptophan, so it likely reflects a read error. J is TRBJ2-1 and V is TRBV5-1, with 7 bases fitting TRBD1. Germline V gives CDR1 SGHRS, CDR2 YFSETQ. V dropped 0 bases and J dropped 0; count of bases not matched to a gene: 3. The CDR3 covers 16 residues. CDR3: CASSLEGGLSYNEQFV. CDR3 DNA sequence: TGCGCCAGCAGCTTGGAAGGGGGCCTCTCCTACAATGAGCAGTTCGTC.

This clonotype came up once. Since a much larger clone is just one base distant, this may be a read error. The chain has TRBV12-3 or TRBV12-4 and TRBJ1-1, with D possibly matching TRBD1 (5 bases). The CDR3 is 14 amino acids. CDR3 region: CTSTYQGRLTRAFF. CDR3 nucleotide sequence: TGTACCAGCACGTATCAGGGTAGGTTGACGCGAGCTTTCTTT.

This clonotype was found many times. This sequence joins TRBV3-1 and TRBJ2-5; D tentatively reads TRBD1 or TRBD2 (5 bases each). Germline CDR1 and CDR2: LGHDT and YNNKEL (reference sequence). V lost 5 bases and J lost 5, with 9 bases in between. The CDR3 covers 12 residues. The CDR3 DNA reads TGTGCCAGCAGCGGGGGAAGCGAGACCCAGTACTTC. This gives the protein CASSGGSETQYF.

Written as DNA, the CDR3 is TGCAGTGCCATAACAGGGGGATGGGGTGACTACACCTTC. Protein: CSAITGGWGDYTF. The chain combines TRBV20-1 with TRBJ1-2; TRBD1 agrees at 8 bases. The J segment lost 10 bases and the V segment lost 6 bases, leaving 13 bases of the junction unmatched. Germline V gene lookup returns CDR1 DFQATT and CDR2 SNEGSKA (reference sequence). This CDR3 has 13 residues.

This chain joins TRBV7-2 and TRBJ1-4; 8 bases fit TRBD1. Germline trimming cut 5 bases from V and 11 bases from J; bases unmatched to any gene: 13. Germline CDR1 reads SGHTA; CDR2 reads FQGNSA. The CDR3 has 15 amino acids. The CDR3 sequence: CASSPLDRGGAKLFF. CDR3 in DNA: TGTGCCAGCAGCCCCCTCGACAGGGGAGGTGCCAAACTGTTTTTT.

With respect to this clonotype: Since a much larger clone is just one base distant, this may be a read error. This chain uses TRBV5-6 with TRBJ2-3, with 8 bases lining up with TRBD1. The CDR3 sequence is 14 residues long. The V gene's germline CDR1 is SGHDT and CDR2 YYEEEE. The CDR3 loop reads CAGSPGQVPDTQYF. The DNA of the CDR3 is TGTGCCGGCAGCCCGGGACAGGTCCCAGATACGCAGTATTTT.

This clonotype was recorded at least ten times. The CDR3 DNA is TGTGCCAGCAGTAGACTAGCGGGGGGCCCTAGCACAGATACGCAGTATTTT. Encoded protein: CASSRLAGGPSTDTQYF. J is TRBJ2-3 and V is TRBV6-1; 13 bases line up with TRBD2. With 5 bases clipped from V and 0 bases from J, the junction kept 5 bases outside the gene matches. The CDR3 has 17 amino acids. CDR1 and CDR2 from the germline V gene are MNHNS and SASEGT.

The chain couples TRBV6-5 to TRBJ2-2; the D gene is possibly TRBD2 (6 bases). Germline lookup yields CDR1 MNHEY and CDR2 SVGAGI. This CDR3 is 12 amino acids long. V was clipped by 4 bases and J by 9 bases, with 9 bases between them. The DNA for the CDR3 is TGTGCCAGCAGTTCGGAGGGAAGGGAGCTGTTTTTT. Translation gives CASSSEGRELFF.

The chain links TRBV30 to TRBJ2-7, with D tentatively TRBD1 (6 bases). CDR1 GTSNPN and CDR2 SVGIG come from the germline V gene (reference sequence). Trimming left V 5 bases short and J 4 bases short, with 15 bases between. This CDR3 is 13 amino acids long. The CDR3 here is CAWSPGHGYEQYF. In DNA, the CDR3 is TGTGCCTGGTCCCCGGGACACGGATACGAGCAGTACTTC.

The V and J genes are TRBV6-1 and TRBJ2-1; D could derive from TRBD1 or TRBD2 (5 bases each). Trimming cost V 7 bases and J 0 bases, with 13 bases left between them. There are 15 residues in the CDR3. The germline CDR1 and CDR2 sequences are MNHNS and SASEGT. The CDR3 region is CASILGVSSYNEQFF. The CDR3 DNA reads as TGTGCCAGCATACTGGGGGTCAGCTCCTACAATGAGCAGTTCTTC.

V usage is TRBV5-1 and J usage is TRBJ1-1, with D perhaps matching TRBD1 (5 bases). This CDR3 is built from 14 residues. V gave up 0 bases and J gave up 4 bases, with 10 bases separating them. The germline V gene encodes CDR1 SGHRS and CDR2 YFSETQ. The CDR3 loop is CASSLEGWSTEAFF. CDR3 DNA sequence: TGCGCCAGCAGCTTGGAGGGGTGGAGCACTGAAGCTTTCTTT. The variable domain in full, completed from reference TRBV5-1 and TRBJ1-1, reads KAGVTQTPRYLIKTRGQQVTLSCSPISGHRSVSWYQQTPGQGLQFLFEYFSETQRNKGNFPGRFSGRQFSNSRSEMNVSTLELGDSALYLCASSLEGWSTEAFFGQGTRLTVV.

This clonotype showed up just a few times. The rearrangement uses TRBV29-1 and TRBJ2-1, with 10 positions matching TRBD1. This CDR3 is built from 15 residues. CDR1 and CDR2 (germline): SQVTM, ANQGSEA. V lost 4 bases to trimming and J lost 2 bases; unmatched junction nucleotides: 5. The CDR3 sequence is CSVVPGQGTYNEQFF. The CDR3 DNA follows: TGCAGCGTTGTTCCGGGACAGGGGACCTACAATGAGCAGTTCTTC.

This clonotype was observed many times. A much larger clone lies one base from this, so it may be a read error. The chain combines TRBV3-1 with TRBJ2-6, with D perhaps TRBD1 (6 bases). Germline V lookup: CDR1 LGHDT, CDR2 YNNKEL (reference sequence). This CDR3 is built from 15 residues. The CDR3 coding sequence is TGTGCCAGCAGCTATCGGGTGGCAGGGGCCAACGTCCGGACTTTC. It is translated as CASSYRVAGANVRTF.

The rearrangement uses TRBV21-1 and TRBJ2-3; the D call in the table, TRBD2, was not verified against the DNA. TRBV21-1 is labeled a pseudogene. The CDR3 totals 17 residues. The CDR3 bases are TGTGCCAGCAGCAAAGCGGAGGGGAGCGGGGGGACAGATACGCAGTATTTT. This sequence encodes CASSKAEGSGGTDTQYF.

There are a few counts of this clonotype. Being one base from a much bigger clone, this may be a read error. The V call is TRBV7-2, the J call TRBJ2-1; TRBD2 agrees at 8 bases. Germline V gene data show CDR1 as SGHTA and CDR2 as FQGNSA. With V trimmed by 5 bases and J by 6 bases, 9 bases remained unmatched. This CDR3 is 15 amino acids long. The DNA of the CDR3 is TGTGCCAGCAGCCTTAGCGGGGCGAACTGCAATGAGCAGTTCTTC. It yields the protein CASSLSGANCNEQFF.

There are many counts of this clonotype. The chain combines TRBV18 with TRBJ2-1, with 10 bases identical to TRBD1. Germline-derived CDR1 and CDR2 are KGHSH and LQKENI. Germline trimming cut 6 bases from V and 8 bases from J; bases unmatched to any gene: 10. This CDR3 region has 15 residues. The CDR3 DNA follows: TGTGCCAGCTCTCGTGGGACAGGGGACCTCGATGAGCAGTTCTTC. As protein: CASSRGTGDLDEQFF.

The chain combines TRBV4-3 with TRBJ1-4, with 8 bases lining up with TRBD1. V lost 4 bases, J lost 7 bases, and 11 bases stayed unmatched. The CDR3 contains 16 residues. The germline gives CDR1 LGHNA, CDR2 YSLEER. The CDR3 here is CASSLQGQGEGEKLFF. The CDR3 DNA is TGCGCCAGCAGCCTACAAGGACAGGGCGAGGGTGAAAAACTGTTTTTT.

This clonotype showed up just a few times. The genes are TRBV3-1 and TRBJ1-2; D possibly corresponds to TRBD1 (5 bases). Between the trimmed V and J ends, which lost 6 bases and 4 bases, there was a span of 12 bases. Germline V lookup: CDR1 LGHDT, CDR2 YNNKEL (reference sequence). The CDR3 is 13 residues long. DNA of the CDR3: TGTGCCAGCAGTCCCGACAGACCCTATGGCTACACCTTC. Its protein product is CASSPDRPYGYTF.

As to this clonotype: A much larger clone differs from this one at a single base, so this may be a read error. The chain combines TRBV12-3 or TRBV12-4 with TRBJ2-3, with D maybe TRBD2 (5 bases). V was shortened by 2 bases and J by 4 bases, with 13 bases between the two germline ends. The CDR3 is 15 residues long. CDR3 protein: CASSLHGESADTQYF. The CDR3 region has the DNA TGTGCCAGCAGTTTACATGGGGAGAGTGCAGATACGCAGTATTTT.

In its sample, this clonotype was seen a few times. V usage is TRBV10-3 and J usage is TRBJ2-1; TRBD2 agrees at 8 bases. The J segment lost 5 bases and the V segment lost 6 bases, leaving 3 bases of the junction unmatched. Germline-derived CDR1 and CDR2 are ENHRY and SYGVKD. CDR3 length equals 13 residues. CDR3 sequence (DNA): TGTGCCATCAGCGGGGGGGGGGACAATGAGCAGTTCTTC. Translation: CAISGGGDNEQFF.

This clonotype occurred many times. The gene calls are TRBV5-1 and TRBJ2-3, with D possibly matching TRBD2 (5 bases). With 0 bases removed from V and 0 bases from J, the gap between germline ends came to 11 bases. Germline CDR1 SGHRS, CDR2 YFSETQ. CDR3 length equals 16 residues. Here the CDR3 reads CASSLVGSASTDTQYF. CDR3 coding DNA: TGCGCCAGCAGCTTGGTCGGTAGCGCCAGCACAGATACGCAGTATTTT. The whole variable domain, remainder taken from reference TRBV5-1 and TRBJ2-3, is KAGVTQTPRYLIKTRGQQVTLSCSPISGHRSVSWYQQTPGQGLQFLFEYFSETQRNKGNFPGRFSGRQFSNSRSEMNVSTLELGDSALYLCASSLVGSASTDTQYFGPGTRLTVL.

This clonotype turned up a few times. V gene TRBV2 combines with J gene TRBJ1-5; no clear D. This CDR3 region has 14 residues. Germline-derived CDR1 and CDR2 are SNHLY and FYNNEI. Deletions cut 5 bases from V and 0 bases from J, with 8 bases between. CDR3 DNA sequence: TGTGCCAGCAGTTGGACGGATAGCAATCAGCCCCAGCATTTT. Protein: CASSWTDSNQPQHF.

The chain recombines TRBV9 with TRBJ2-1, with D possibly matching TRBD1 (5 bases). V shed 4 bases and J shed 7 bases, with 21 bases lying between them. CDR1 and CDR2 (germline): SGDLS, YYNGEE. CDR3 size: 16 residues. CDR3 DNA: TGTGCCAGCAGCCCTGCCGGACACAGGAAAAGGAATGAGCAGTTCTTC. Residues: CASSPAGHRKRNEQFF. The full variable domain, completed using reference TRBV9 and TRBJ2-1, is DSGVTQTPKHLITATGQRVTLRCSPRSGDLSVYWYQQSLDQGLQFLIQYYNGEERAKGNILERFSAQQFPDLHSELNLSSLELGDSALYFCASSPAGHRKRNEQFFGPGTRLTVL.